This passage covers 20 T cell receptor beta chains from one sample sequenced in a study of blood T cell repertoires in COVID-19. Libraries were prepared by immunoSEQ multiplex PCR; TCRdb keeps only in-frame clonotypes and omits some of them. Of roughly 74,000 clones in the sample, roughly 90% are singletons; the top ten hold roughly 2.6%. Sequencing was performed on peripheral blood. The source is a man in his 70s with active or convalescent COVID-19.

The V and J genes are TRBV27 and TRBJ1-5; D possibly corresponds to TRBD1 (5 bases). V lost 6 bases and J lost 7, with 13 bases in between. Looked up from germline, CDR1 is MNHEY and CDR2 is SMNVEV (reference sequence). The CDR3 is 13 amino acids. The CDR3 DNA is TGTGCCAGCAGCCCAATCGGGGGGCAGCCCCAGCATTTT. The encoded protein is CASSPIGGQPQHF.

Here the CDR3 reads CASSEAGGRDPYGYTF. CDR3 bases: TGTGCCAGCAGTGAAGCTGGGGGCCGTGATCCCTATGGCTACACCTTC. V usage is TRBV6-1 and J usage is TRBJ1-2; D is perhaps TRBD1 (6 bases). The CDR3 has 16 amino acids. Trimming removed 0 bases at V and 4 bases at J, with 15 bases between. CDR1 and CDR2 (germline): MNHNS, SASEGT.

The chain joins TRBV10-3 to TRBJ1-1; D gene uncertain. In germline, CDR1 is ENHRY, CDR2 SYGVKD. The CDR3 totals 14 residues. Trimming pared 3 bases from V and 0 bases from J, leaving 8 bases between. The CDR3 DNA follows: TGTGCCATCAGTGAACAGATCATGAACACTGAAGCTTTCTTT. The encoded protein is CAISEQIMNTEAFF.

The chain joins TRBV15 to TRBJ1-4; 7 bases line up with TRBD1. J gave up 6 bases and V 3 bases, and 10 bases lay outside the gene matches. Germline V gives CDR1 LNHNV, CDR2 YYDKDF (reference sequence). This CDR3 has 16 amino acids. The CDR3 DNA reads as TGTGCCACCAGCAGGGGGCCGGGACAGACAGATGAAAAACTGTTTTTT. It yields the protein CATSRGPGQTDEKLFF.

The V gene is TRBV5-1, the J gene TRBJ2-7; 7 nucleotides align to TRBD1. This CDR3 comprises 14 residues. The germline CDR1 and CDR2 sequences are SGHRS and YFSETQ. The V gene end was trimmed by 0 bases and the J gene end by 3 bases; junction bases not matched to a gene: 3. CDR3 amino acids: CASSLAGQNYEQYF. The CDR3 DNA is TGCGCCAGCAGCTTGGCGGGACAGAACTACGAGCAGTACTTC.

A single count supports this clone. The chain employs TRBV5-1 and TRBJ2-7; TRBD1 agrees at 9 bases. The CDR3 sequence is 15 residues long. Germline V lookup: CDR1 SGHRS, CDR2 YFSETQ. Trimming at V came to 2 bases and at J to 4 bases, leaving 7 bases not matched to a gene. CDR3 DNA: TGCGCCAGCAGCTTTCTAACAGGGGGCCTTTACGAGCAGTACTTC. Amino acids: CASSFLTGGLYEQYF.

The chain is built from TRBV5-1 and TRBJ1-1, with D tentatively TRBD1 (5 bases). Germline V gene sequence: CDR1 SGHRS, CDR2 YFSETQ. Trimming removed 4 bases at V and 6 bases at J, with 16 bases between. This CDR3 is built from 14 residues. In DNA form, the CDR3 reads TGCGCCAGCAGCCCGGTGGGGGGGGTTGCTGAAGCTTTCTTT. Its protein is CASSPVGGVAEAFF.

This chain joins TRBV10-3 and TRBJ2-4, with 9 bases lining up with TRBD1. Germline V CDR1 and CDR2: ENHRY, SYGVKD. The CDR3 has 13 amino acids. The V and J ends lost 5 bases and 8 bases, in that order; junction bases with no gene match: 4. CDR3 nucleotide sequence: TGTGCCATCAGTAGGGACAGGGAGGACATTCAGTACTTC. It translates to CAISRDREDIQYF.

The chain is built from TRBV14 and TRBJ2-1; 8 bases line up with TRBD1. Germline lookup yields CDR1 SGHDN and CDR2 FVKESK. The CDR3 is 14 residues long. With 5 bases clipped from V and 7 bases from J, the junction kept 7 bases outside the gene matches. The CDR3, as DNA: TGTGCCAGCAGCTATCGACAGGGGTGGAATGAGCAGTTCTTC. Translated: CASSYRQGWNEQFF.

This clone was counted a single time. The genes are TRBV18 and TRBJ1-4; unclear D gene. Germline values: CDR1 KGHSH, CDR2 LQKENI. Trimming removed 2 bases at V and 7 bases at J, with 8 bases between. This CDR3 is 13 amino acids long. CDR3 residues: CASSPTTTEKLFF. The CDR3 region has the DNA TGTGCCAGCTCACCAACGACAACTGAAAAACTGTTTTTT.

A few counts support this clone. The chain links TRBV19 to TRBJ2-1, with a possible D match to TRBD2 (5 bases). Trimming left V 5 bases short and J 5 bases short, with 13 bases between. The germline gives CDR1 LNHDA, CDR2 SQIVND (reference sequence). The CDR3 has 14 residues. CDR3 bases: TGTGCCAGTAGTCGGGGTGAGGATCACAATGAGCAGTTCTTC. This sequence encodes CASSRGEDHNEQFF.

The genes are TRBV15 and TRBJ2-7; D gene unclear. Per the germline V gene, CDR1 is LNHNV and CDR2 is YYDKDF (reference sequence). Deletions cut 2 bases from V and 1 base from J, with 9 bases between. This CDR3 region has 14 residues. This CDR3 is CATSRPRVSYEQYF. The CDR3, as DNA: TGTGCCACCAGCAGACCTCGAGTGTCCTACGAGCAGTACTTC.

The J gene is TRBJ2-2, the V gene TRBV15; possibly TRBD2 for D (6 bases). The V and J ends lost 4 bases and 6 bases respectively, with 15 bases between them. Looked up from germline, CDR1 is LNHNV and CDR2 is YYDKDF (reference sequence). The CDR3 sequence is 15 residues long. The CDR3 reads CATSKERVSAGELFF. The CDR3 region has the DNA TGTGCCACCAGCAAGGAGCGGGTATCGGCCGGGGAGCTGTTTTTT.

This rearrangement joins TRBV6-5 to TRBJ1-1; 8 bases line up with TRBD1. The CDR3 length is 13 residues. V lost 7 bases and J lost 4; bases outside the gene matches: 5. Germline CDR1 is MNHEY and CDR2 is SVGAGI. The DNA of the CDR3 is TGTGCCAGCAACCCGGGACAGGCCACTGAAGCTTTCTTT. Its protein is CASNPGQATEAFF.

V gene TRBV10-3 combines with J gene TRBJ2-1, with D tentatively TRBD1 (6 bases). V lost 2 bases, J lost 12 bases, and 23 bases lay in between. The CDR3 loop spans 16 amino acids. Looked up from germline, CDR1 is ENHRY and CDR2 is SYGVKD. CDR3 nucleotide sequence: TGTGCCATCAGTGAGGATGGCAGGGGTATTGGTAGTGTGCAGTTCTTC. This gives the protein CAISEDGRGIGSVQFF.

The CDR3 spells CASSVDRGAGGYTF. The CDR3 nucleotides are TGTGCCAGCAGCGTAGACAGGGGGGCTGGGGGCTACACCTTC. V usage is TRBV9 and J usage is TRBJ1-2, with TRBD1 matching 8 bases. The CDR3 extends over 14 amino acids. Trimming took 0 bases from V and 8 from J; bases not matched to a gene: 6. Germline CDR1 is SGDLS and CDR2 is YYNGEE.

V and J are TRBV5-1 and TRBJ2-1; D is unresolved. This CDR3 is 14 amino acids long. CDR1 and CDR2 from the germline V gene are SGHRS and YFSETQ. Trimming left V 4 bases short and J 0 bases short, with 8 bases between. The CDR3 bases are TGCGCCAGCAGCCCCCAATTCTCCTACAATGAGCAGTTCTTC. Translated: CASSPQFSYNEQFF.

The chain couples TRBV5-1 to TRBJ2-2, with TRBD2 identical over 7 bases. Germline CDR1 SGHRS, CDR2 YFSETQ. With 4 bases clipped from V and 0 bases from J, the junction kept 3 bases outside the gene matches. The CDR3 has 15 residues. CDR3 amino acids: CASSVGTTNTGELFF. The CDR3 DNA reads as TGCGCCAGCAGCGTGGGGACTACGAACACCGGGGAGCTGTTTTTT.

The chain recombines TRBV5-6 with TRBJ2-2; D possibly corresponds to TRBD1 (6 bases). V was shortened by 5 bases and J by 2 bases, with 22 bases between the two germline ends. Germline CDR1 reads SGHDT; CDR2 reads YYEEEE. The CDR3 is 18 residues long. CDR3 nucleotide sequence: TGTGCCAGCAGTCCTACAGGGTGGGGACGCCCTAACACCGGGGAGCTGTTTTTT. This sequence encodes CASSPTGWGRPNTGELFF.

The chain combines TRBV18 with TRBJ2-1, with 12 positions matching TRBD2. The CDR3 length is 15 residues. Germline V lookup: CDR1 KGHSH, CDR2 LQKENI. The ends lost 5 bases at V and 6 bases at J; junction bases unmatched: 5. Here the CDR3 reads CASSSASGRGNEQFF. The DNA for the CDR3 is TGTGCCAGCTCAAGTGCTAGCGGGAGGGGCAATGAGCAGTTCTTC.